The clone carrying this T cell receptor (beta chain) was counted between two and nine times. Its antigen is as yet unknown. Amplified TCR beta CDR3 regions derived from RNA transcripts. The TCR CDR3 first-round RT-PCR relied on the HTBI primer set. MiXCR, run by TCRdb on the multiplex PCR reads, gives a single entry per CDR3 protein. The data show about 590,000 distinct CDR3 sequences, with approximately 15% seen just once and about 6.6% held by the top ten. These data come from a study of T cells in Graves' hyperthyroidism and ophthalmopathy. V was pared by 6 bases and J by 0 bases, with 8 bases between. Germline V gene lookup returns CDR1 MNHEY and CDR2 SVGAGI. This CDR3 is built from 13 residues. General observations from the study: Through a model of 13 V-J features, ophthalmopathy was separated from stable hyperthyroidism.

This chain connects TRBV6-5 to TRBJ1-2; no clear D gene. The sample comprised blood. The TCR sequence derives from a woman under 30 with Graves' ophthalmopathy. The CDR3 sequence: CASRAGTNYGYTF. CDR3 DNA: TGTGCCAGCAGAGCGGGAACTAACTATGGCTACACCTTC.